This is a list of T cell receptor beta chains from one sample in a study of blood T cell repertoires in COVID-19. The table came from immunoSEQ multiplex PCR; TCRdb's copy has only in-frame clones and leaves some out. The sample holds a few hundred thousand clones, more than 75% seen once. Sequenced material: PBMCs or T cells enriched from blood (not recorded which). The origin of the receptors is a woman aged 18-29 years who had recovered from COVID-19. Each CDR3 is given with its conserved first and last residue. The D gene is left open where the match is weak. Where a row states a size, it is once, few, many or the class of an expanded clone; other rows omit it.

j_call: TRBJ2-3; v_call: TRBV2; clone_size: -; d_call: -; cdr3_aa: CASAGQTTDTQYF; cdr3_nt: TGTGCCAGCGCGGGCCAAACGACAGATACGCAGTATTTT
j_call: TRBJ1-2; v_call: TRBV10-1; clone_size: -; d_call: -; cdr3_aa: CASSPGHGYRGYTF; cdr3_nt: TGCGCCAGCAGCCCGGGACACGGATATCGCGGCTACACCTTC
j_call: TRBJ2-1; v_call: TRBV6-5; clone_size: once; d_call: -; cdr3_aa: CATGGAGSYNEQFF; cdr3_nt: TGTGCGACCGGCGGAGCGGGCTCCTACAATGAGCAGTTCTTC
j_call: TRBJ2-3; v_call: TRBV5-1; clone_size: -; d_call: TRBD2; cdr3_aa: CASSPRGGLTDTQYF; cdr3_nt: TGCGCCAGCAGCCCGCGCGGGGGATTGACAGATACGCAGTATTTT
j_call: TRBJ1-1; v_call: TRBV5-1; clone_size: -; d_call: TRBD1; cdr3_aa: CASSPTGKEAFF; cdr3_nt: TGCGCCAGCAGCCCGACAGGGAAGGAAGCTTTCTTT
j_call: TRBJ2-7; v_call: TRBV4-1; clone_size: -; d_call: TRBD2; cdr3_aa: CASSQGNFGLAGYEQYF; cdr3_nt: TGCGCCAGCAGCCAGGGAAACTTCGGACTAGCTGGCTACGAGCAGTACTTC
j_call: TRBJ2-3; v_call: TRBV12-5; clone_size: -; d_call: -; cdr3_aa: CASGLVTGRRSTDTQYF; cdr3_nt: TGTGCTAGTGGTTTGGTAACAGGGAGACGAAGCACAGATACGCAGTATTTT
j_call: TRBJ2-1; v_call: TRBV7-3; clone_size: -; d_call: TRBD2; cdr3_aa: CASSSQGLEGNEQFF; cdr3_nt: TGTGCCAGCAGCTCGCAAGGACTAGAGGGAAATGAGCAGTTCTTC
j_call: TRBJ2-5; v_call: TRBV11-2; clone_size: once; d_call: -; cdr3_aa: CASSLDRGNQYF; cdr3_nt: TGTGCCAGCAGCTTAGATAGAGGGAACCAGTACTTC
j_call: TRBJ1-5; v_call: TRBV30; clone_size: -; d_call: -; cdr3_aa: CASTSSGGGNQPQHF; cdr3_nt: TGTGCCTCCACCTCCAGCGGGGGAGGCAATCAGCCCCAGCATTTT
j_call: TRBJ2-5; v_call: TRBV9; clone_size: few; d_call: -; cdr3_aa: CASSTGPGQETQYF; cdr3_nt: TGTGCCAGCAGCACAGGCCCAGGGCAAGAGACCCAGTACTTC
j_call: TRBJ2-7; v_call: TRBV24-1; clone_size: -; d_call: TRBD2; cdr3_aa: CATSDLLAGEAYEQYF; cdr3_nt: TGTGCCACCAGTGATCTCCTAGCGGGGGAAGCCTACGAGCAGTACTTC
j_call: TRBJ2-2; v_call: TRBV28; clone_size: once; d_call: TRBD2; cdr3_aa: CASTTPLGRGREGELFF; cdr3_nt: TGTGCCAGCACCACACCGTTAGGACGTGGGAGGGAGGGTGAGCTGTTTTTT
j_call: TRBJ1-2; v_call: TRBV29-1; clone_size: few; d_call: TRBD1; cdr3_aa: CSAREGATYGYTF; cdr3_nt: TGCAGCGCCCGCGAGGGGGCAACTTATGGCTACACCTTC
j_call: TRBJ2-7; v_call: TRBV4-1; clone_size: -; d_call: -; cdr3_aa: CASSQDPGTRSYEQYF; cdr3_nt: TGCGCCAGCAGCCAAGATCCAGGGACAAGATCCTACGAGCAGTACTTC
j_call: TRBJ1-6; v_call: TRBV19; clone_size: -; d_call: -; cdr3_aa: CASSHDGGISPLHF; cdr3_nt: TGTGCCAGTAGTCATGATGGGGGGATTTCACCCCTCCACTTT
j_call: TRBJ2-1; v_call: TRBV28; clone_size: -; d_call: -; cdr3_aa: CASNRQLHNEQFF; cdr3_nt: TGTGCCAGCAACCGACAGCTGCACAATGAGCAGTTCTTC
j_call: TRBJ1-3; v_call: TRBV5-8; clone_size: few; d_call: -; cdr3_aa: CASSLGVNTIYF; cdr3_nt: TGTGCCAGCAGCTTGGGAGTGAACACCATATATTTT
j_call: TRBJ2-7; v_call: TRBV5-1; clone_size: -; d_call: -; cdr3_aa: CASSSLGGRDEQYF; cdr3_nt: TGCGCCAGCAGCTCCCTGGGGGGGCGGGACGAGCAGTACTTC
j_call: TRBJ2-7; v_call: TRBV7-3; clone_size: -; d_call: TRBD1; cdr3_aa: CASSKGGQISYEQYF; cdr3_nt: TGTGCCAGCAGCAAAGGGGGACAGATCTCCTACGAGCAGTACTTC
j_call: TRBJ2-7; v_call: TRBV28; clone_size: -; d_call: -; cdr3_aa: CASSPGGAGSGEQYF; cdr3_nt: TGTGCCAGCAGTCCCGGTGGGGCGGGATCAGGCGAGCAGTACTTC
j_call: TRBJ1-5; v_call: TRBV5-6; clone_size: -; d_call: -; cdr3_aa: CASSLSYSGQPQHF; cdr3_nt: TGTGCCAGCAGCCTGTCGTACTCTGGTCAGCCCCAGCATTTT
j_call: TRBJ2-7; v_call: TRBV5-1; clone_size: -; d_call: TRBD2; cdr3_aa: CASSLDGGGPRTPYEQYF; cdr3_nt: TGCGCCAGCAGCTTGGATGGCGGGGGGCCCAGGACCCCCTACGAGCAGTACTTC
j_call: TRBJ2-3; v_call: TRBV24-1; clone_size: -; d_call: -; cdr3_aa: CATSDLQGQSTDTQYF; cdr3_nt: TGTGCCACCAGTGATTTGCAAGGACAGAGCACAGATACGCAGTATTTT
j_call: TRBJ2-2; v_call: TRBV27; clone_size: -; d_call: -; cdr3_aa: CASRTNHGELFF; cdr3_nt: TGTGCCAGCAGGACAAATCACGGGGAGCTGTTTTTT
j_call: TRBJ1-1; v_call: TRBV30; clone_size: once; d_call: TRBD1; cdr3_aa: CAWSLYGTGGNTEAFF; cdr3_nt: TGTGCCTGGAGCCTATATGGGACAGGGGGGAACACTGAAGCTTTCTTT
j_call: TRBJ1-1; v_call: TRBV9; clone_size: -; d_call: -; cdr3_aa: CASSALGHLNTEAFF; cdr3_nt: TGTGCCAGCAGCGCGCTGGGGCACCTAAACACTGAAGCTTTCTTT
j_call: TRBJ1-4; v_call: TRBV5-1; clone_size: few; d_call: TRBD1; cdr3_aa: CASSLGQGTNEKLFF; cdr3_nt: TGCGCCAGCAGCCTCGGACAGGGAACTAATGAAAAACTGTTTTTT
j_call: TRBJ2-1; v_call: TRBV3-1/TRBV3-2; clone_size: -; d_call: TRBD2; cdr3_aa: CASSRGTSGSREQFF; cdr3_nt: TGTGCCAGCAGCCGTGGGACTAGCGGGAGCCGCGAGCAGTTCTTC
j_call: TRBJ2-1; v_call: TRBV24-1; clone_size: -; d_call: -; cdr3_aa: CATSEAGTEQFF; cdr3_nt: TGTGCCACCAGTGAAGCTGGGACAGAGCAGTTCTTC
j_call: TRBJ2-4; v_call: TRBV6-5; clone_size: -; d_call: -; cdr3_aa: CASSYSAGINIQYF; cdr3_nt: TGTGCCAGCAGTTACTCGGCGGGCATAAACATTCAGTACTTC